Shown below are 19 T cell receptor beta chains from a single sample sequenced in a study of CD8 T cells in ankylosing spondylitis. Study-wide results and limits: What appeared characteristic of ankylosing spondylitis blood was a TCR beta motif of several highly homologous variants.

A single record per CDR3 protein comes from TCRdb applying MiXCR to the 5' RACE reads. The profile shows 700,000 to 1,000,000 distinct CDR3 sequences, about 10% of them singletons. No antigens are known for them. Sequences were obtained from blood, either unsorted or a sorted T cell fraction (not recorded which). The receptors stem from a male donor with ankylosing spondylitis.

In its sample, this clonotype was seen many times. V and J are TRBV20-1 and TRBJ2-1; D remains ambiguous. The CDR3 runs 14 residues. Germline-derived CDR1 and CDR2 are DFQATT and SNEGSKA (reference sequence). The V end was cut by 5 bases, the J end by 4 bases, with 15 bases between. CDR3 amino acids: CSAGDPRTYNEQFF. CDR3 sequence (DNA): TGCAGTGCTGGTGACCCCCGCACGTACAATGAGCAGTTCTTC.

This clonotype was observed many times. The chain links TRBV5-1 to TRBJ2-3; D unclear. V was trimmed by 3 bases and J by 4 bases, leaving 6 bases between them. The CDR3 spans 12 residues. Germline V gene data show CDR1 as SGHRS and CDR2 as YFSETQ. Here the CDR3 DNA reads TGCGCCAGCAGCTCTGGGGCAGATACGCAGTATTTT. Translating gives CASSSGADTQYF.

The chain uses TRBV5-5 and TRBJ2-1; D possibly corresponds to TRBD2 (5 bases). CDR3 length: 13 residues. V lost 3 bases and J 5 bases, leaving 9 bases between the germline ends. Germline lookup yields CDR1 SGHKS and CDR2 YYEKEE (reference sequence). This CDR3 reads CASSSLGNNEQFF. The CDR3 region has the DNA TGTGCCAGCAGCTCACTAGGGAACAATGAGCAGTTCTTC. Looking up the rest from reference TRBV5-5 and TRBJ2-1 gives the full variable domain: DAGVTQSPTHLIKTRGQQVTLRCSPISGHKSVSWYQQVLGQGPQFIFQYYEKEERGRGNFPDRFSARQFPNYSSELNVNALLLGDSALYLCASSSLGNNEQFFGPGTRLTVL.

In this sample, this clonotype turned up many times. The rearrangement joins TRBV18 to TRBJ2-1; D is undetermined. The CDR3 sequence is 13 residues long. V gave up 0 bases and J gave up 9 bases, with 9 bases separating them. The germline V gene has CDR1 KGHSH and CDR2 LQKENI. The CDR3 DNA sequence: TGTGCCAGCTCACCACCGTCCTTGGGTGAGCAGTTCTTC. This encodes CASSPPSLGEQFF.

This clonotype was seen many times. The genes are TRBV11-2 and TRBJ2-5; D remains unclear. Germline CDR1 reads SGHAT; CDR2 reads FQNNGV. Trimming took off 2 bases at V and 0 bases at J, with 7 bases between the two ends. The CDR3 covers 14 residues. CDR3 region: CASSLTSYQETQYF. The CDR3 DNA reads TGTGCCAGCAGCTTAACCTCTTACCAAGAGACCCAGTACTTC.

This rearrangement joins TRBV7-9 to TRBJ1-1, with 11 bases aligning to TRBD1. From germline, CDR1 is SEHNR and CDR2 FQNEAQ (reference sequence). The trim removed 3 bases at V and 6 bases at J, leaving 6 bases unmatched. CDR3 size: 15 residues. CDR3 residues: CASSFRGQGEAEAFF. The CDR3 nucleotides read TGTGCCAGCAGCTTTCGGGGACAGGGGGAGGCTGAAGCTTTCTTT.

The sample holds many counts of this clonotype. This chain's CDR3 is CASSYSLAGGDPSTDTQYF. In nucleotides, the CDR3 is TGTGCCAGCAGCTATTCTTTAGCGGGGGGAGACCCTAGCACAGATACGCAGTATTTT. The chain employs TRBV11-2 and TRBJ2-3; TRBD2 matches 10 bases. This CDR3 has 19 residues. Germline V gene sequence: CDR1 SGHAT, CDR2 FQNNGV. V shed 4 bases, J shed 0 bases, and the junction held 13 bases outside the gene matches.

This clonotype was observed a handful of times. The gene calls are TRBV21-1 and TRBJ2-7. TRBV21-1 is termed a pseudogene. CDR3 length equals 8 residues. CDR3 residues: CASSKEHF. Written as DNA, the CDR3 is TGTGCCAGCAGCAAAGAGCACTTC.

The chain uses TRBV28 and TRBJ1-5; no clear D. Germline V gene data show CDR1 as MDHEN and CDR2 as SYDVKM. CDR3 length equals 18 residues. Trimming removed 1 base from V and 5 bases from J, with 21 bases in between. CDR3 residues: CASSLYWLGRETDQPQHF. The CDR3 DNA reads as TGTGCCAGCAGTTTATATTGGCTGGGCAGAGAGACTGATCAGCCCCAGCATTTT.

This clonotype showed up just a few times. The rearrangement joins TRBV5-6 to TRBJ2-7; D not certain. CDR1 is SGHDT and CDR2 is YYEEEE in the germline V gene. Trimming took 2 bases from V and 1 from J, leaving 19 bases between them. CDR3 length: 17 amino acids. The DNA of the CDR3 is TGTGCCAGCAGCTTTCACACCTCCGAGAGCTGGTCCTACGAGCAGTACTTC. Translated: CASSFHTSESWSYEQYF.

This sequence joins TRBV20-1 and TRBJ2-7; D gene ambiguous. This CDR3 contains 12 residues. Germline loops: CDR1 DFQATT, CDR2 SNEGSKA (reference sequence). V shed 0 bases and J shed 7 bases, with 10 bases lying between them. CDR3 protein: CSARDGRVEQYF. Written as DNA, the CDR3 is TGCAGTGCTAGAGATGGAAGGGTTGAGCAGTACTTC.

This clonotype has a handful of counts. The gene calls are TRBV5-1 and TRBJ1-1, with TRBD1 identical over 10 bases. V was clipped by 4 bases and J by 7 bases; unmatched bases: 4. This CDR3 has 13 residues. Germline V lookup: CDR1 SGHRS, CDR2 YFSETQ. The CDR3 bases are TGCGCCAGCAGCGCCGGGACAGGGGTTGAAGCTTTCTTT. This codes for CASSAGTGVEAFF.

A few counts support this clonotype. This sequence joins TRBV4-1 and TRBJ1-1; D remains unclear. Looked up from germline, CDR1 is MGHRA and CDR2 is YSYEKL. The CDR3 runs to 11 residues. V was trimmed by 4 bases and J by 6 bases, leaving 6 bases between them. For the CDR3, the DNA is TGCGCCAGCAGCCTCAGTTCTGAAGCTTTCTTT. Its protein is CASSLSSEAFF.

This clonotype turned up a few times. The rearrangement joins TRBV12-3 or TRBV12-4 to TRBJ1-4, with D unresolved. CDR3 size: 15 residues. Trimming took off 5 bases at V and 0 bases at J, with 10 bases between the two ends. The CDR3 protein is CASSAEVATNEKLFF. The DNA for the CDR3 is TGTGCCAGCAGTGCCGAAGTAGCAACTAATGAAAAACTGTTTTTT.

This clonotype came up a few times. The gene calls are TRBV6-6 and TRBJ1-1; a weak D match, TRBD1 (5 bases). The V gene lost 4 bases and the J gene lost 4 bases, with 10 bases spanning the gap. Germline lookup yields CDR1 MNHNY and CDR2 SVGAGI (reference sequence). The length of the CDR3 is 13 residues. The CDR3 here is CASSFDSGTEAFF. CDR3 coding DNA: TGTGCCAGCAGTTTCGACAGTGGCACTGAAGCTTTCTTT.

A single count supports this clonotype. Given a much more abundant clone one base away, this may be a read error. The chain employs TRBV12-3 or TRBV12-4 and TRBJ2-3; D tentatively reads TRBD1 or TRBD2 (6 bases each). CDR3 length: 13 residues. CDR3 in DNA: TGTACCAGCAGCGACCGGGGGCTAGATACGCAGTATTTT. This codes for CTSSDRGLDTQYF.

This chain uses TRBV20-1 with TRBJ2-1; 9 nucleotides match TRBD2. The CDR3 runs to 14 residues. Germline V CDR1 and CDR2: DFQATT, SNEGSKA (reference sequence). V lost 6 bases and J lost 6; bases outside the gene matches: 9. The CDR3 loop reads CSASWGLARNEQFF. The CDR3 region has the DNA TGCAGTGCGTCATGGGGACTAGCCCGCAATGAGCAGTTCTTC.

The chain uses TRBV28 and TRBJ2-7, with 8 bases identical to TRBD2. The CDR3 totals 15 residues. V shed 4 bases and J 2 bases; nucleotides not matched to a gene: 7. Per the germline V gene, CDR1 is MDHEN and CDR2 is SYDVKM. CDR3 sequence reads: CASSYQAGVPYEQYF. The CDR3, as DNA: TGTGCCAGCAGTTATCAAGCGGGAGTCCCCTACGAGCAGTACTTC. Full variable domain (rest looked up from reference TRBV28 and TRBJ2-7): DVKVTQSSRYLVKRTGEKVFLECVQDMDHENMFWYRQDPGLGLRLIYFSYDVKMKEKGDIPEGYSVSREKKERFSLILESASTNQTSMYLCASSYQAGVPYEQYFGPGTRLTVT.

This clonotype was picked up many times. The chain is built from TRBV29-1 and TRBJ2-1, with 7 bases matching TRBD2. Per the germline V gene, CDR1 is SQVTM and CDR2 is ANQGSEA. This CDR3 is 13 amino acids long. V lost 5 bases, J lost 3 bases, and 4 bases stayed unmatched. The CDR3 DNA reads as TGCAGCGTTCAGCGGGGAAGCTACAATGAGCAGTTCTTC. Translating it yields CSVQRGSYNEQFF.